Below, one T cell receptor beta chain is given with its context. Other DNA sequences in this sample translate to the same CDR3. Described treatment: 15 to 20 received Ad26.COV2.S at low or high dose, single or two shots; roughly five received placebo; per-sample allocation not given. All samples were drawn on day 63, counting from the first vaccine or placebo injection. The CDR3 loop spans 15 amino acids. Trimming removed 4 bases at V and 1 base at J, with 11 bases between. Germline lookup yields CDR1 SNHLY and CDR2 FYNNEI. The sample belongs to a study of Ad26.COV2.S vaccination and SARS-CoV-2 variants. Libraries were prepared by immunoSEQ multiplex PCR; TCRdb keeps only in-frame clonotypes and omits some of them. The table includes about 350,000 clones, roughly 91% detected once.

The chain joins TRBV2 to TRBJ1-5; D is perhaps TRBD1 (6 bases). This TCR derives from a person aged 18-65 years who received the Ad26.COV2.S COVID-19 vaccine or a placebo. The source material was peripheral blood, sampled in a trial of Ad26.COV2.S vaccine versus placebo. CDR3 sequence (DNA): TGTGCCAGCAGTGTAGGTAGGGGGAGCAATCAGCCCCAGCATTTT. Its translation is CASSVGRGSNQPQHF.